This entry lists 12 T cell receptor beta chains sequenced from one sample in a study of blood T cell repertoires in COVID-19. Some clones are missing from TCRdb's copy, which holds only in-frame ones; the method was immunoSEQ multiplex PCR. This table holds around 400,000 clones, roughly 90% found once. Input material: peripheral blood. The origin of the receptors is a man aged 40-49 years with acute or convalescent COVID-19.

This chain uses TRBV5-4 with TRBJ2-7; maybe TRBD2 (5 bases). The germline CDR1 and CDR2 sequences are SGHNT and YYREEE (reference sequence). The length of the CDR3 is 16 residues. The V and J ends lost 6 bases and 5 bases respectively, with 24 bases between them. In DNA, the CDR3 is TGTGCCAGCACTCGAGGTGGCACGGAGGCAAGGGACGAGCAGTACTTC. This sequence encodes CASTRGGTEARDEQYF.

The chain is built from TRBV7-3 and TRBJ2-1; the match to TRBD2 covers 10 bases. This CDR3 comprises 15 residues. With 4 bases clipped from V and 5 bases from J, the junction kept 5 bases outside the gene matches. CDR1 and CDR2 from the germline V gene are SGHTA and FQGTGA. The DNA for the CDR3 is TGTGCCAGCAGCTCAATCGGACTAGCGGACAATGAGCAGTTCTTC. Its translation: CASSSIGLADNEQFF.

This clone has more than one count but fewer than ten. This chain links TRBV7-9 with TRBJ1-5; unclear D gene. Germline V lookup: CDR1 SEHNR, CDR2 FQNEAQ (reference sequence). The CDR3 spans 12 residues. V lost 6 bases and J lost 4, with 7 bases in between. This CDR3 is CASSQANQPQHF. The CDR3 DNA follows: TGTGCCAGCAGTCAGGCTAATCAGCCCCAGCATTTT.

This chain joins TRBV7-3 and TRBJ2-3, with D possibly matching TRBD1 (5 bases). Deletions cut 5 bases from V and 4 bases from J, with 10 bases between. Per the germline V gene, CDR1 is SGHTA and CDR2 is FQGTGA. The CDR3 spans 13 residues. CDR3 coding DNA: TGTGCCAGCAGCCCAATGGGGCCAGATACGCAGTATTTT. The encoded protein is CASSPMGPDTQYF. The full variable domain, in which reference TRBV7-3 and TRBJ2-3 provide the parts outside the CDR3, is GAGVSQTPSNKVTEKGKYVELRCDPISGHTALYWYRQSLGQGPEFLIYFQGTGAADDSGLPNDRFFAVRPEGSVSTLKIQRTERGDSAVYLCASSPMGPDTQYFGPGTRLTVL.

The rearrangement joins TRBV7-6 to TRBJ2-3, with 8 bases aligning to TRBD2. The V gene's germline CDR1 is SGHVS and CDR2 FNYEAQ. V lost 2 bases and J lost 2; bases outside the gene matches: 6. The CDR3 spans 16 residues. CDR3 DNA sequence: TGTGCCAGCAGCTTACGGCCCGGGGGGGTCACAGATACGCAGTATTTT. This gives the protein CASSLRPGGVTDTQYF.

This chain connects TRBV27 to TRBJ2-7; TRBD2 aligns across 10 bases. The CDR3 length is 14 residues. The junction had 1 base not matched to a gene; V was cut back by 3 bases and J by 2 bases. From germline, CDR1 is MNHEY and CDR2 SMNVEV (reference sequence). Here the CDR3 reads CASSFSGGPYEQYF. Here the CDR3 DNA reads TGTGCCAGCAGTTTTAGCGGGGGGCCCTACGAGCAGTACTTC.

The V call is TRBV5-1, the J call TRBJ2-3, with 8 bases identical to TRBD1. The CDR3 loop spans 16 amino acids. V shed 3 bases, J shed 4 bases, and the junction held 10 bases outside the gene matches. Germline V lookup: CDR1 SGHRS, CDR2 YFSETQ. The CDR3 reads CASSYRDRSPSDTQYF. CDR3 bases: TGCGCCAGCAGCTACCGGGACAGGTCTCCTTCAGATACGCAGTATTTT.

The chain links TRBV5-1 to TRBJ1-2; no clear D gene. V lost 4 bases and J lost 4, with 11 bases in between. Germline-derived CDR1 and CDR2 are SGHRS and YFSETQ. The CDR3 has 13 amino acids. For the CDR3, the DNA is TGCGCCAGCAGCCCCGCCCGGGGCTATGGCTACACCTTC. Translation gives CASSPARGYGYTF.

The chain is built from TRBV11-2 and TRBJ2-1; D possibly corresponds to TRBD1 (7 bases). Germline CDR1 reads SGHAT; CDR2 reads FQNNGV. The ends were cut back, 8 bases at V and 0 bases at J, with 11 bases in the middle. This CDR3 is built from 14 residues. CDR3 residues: CASARDSSYNEQFF. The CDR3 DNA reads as TGTGCCAGCGCGCGGGACAGCTCCTACAATGAGCAGTTCTTC.

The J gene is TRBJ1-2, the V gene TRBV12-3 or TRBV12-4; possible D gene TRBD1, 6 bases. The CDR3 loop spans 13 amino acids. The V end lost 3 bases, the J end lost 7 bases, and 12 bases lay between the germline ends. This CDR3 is CASSFGQPPGYTF. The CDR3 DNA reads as TGTGCCAGCAGTTTCGGACAGCCCCCTGGCTACACCTTC.

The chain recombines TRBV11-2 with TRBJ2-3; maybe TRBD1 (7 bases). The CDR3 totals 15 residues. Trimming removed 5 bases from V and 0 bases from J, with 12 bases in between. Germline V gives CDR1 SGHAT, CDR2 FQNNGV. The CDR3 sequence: CASSPGGYSTDTQYF. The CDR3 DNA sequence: TGTGCCAGCAGCCCAGGGGGGTATAGCACAGATACGCAGTATTTT. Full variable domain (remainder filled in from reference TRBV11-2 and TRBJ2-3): EAGVAQSPRYKIIEKRQSVAFWCNPISGHATLYWYQQILGQGPKLLIQFQNNGVVDDSQLPKDRFSAERLKGVDSTLKIQPAKLEDSAVYLCASSPGGYSTDTQYFGPGTRLTVL.

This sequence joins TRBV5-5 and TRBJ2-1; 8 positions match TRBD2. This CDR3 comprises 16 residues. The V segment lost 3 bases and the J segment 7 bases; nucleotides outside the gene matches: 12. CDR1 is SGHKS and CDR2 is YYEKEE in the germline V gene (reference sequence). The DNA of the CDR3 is TGTGCCAGCAGCTCTTTAGCGGGAATAGGAGGGAATGAGCAGTTCTTC. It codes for CASSSLAGIGGNEQFF.